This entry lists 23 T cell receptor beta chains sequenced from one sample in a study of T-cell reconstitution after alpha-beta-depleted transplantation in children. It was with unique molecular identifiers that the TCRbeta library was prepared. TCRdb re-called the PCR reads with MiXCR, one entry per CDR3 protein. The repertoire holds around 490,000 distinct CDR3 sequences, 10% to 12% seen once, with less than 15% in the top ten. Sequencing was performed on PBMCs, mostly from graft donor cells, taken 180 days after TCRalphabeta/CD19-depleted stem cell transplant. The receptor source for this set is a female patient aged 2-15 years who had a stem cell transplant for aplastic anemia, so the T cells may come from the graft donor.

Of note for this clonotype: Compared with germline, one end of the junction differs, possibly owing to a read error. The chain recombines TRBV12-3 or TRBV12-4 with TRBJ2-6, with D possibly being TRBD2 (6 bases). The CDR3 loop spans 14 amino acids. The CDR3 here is CASSPRREANGLTF. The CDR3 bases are TGTGCCAGCAGTCCAAGGAGGGAGGCCAACGGCCTGACTTTC.

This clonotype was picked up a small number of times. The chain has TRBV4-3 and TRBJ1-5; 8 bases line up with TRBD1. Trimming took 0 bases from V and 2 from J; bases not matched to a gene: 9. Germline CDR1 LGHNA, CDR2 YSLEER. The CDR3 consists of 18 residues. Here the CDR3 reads CASSQDLQGGLGNQPQHF. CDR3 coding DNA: TGCGCCAGCAGCCAAGATCTACAGGGGGGATTAGGCAATCAGCCCCAGCATTTT.

This chain's CDR3 is CATSRPGAGDLDQPQHF. The CDR3 nucleotides are TGTGCCACCAGCAGACCTGGGGCGGGAGATTTAGACCAGCCCCAGCATTTT. The V call is TRBV15, the J call TRBJ1-5; D possibly corresponds to TRBD1 (5 bases). The V and J ends lost 2 bases and 7 bases respectively, with 21 bases between them. The CDR3 length is 17 residues. CDR1 is LNHNV, CDR2 YYDKDF, per germline (reference sequence). The entire variable domain, with the rest obtained from reference TRBV15 and TRBJ1-5, is as follows: DAMVIQNPRYQVTQFGKPVTLSCSQTLNHNVMYWYQQKSSQAPKLLFHYYDKDFNNEADTPDNFQSRRPNTSFCFLDIRSPGLGDTAMYLCATSRPGAGDLDQPQHFGDGTRLSIL.

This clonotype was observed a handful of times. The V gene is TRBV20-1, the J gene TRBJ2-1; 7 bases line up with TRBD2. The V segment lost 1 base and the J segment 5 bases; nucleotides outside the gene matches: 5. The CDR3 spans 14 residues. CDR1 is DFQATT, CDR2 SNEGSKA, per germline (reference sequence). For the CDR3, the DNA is TGCAGTGCTAGAGTTGGCGGGAGCGACAATGAGCAGTTCTTC. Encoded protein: CSARVGGSDNEQFF.

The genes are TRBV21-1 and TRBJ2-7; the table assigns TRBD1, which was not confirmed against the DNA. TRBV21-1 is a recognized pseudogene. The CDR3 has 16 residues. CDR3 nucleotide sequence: TGTGCCAGCAGCAATATCCGGGACAGAGTTTCCTACGAGCAGTACGTC. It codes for CASSNIRDRVSYEQYV.

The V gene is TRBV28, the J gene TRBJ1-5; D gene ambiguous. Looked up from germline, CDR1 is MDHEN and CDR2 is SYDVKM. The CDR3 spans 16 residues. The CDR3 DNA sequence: TGTGCAGGCCGGGCAGCCACCTCGCGGGGCAATCAGCCCCAGCATTTT. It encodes CAGRAATSRGNQPQHF. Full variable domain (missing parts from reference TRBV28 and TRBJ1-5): DVKVTQSSRYLVKRTGEKVFLECVQDMDHENMFWYRQDPGLGLRLIYFSYDVKMKEKGDIPEGYSVSREKKERFSLILESASTNQTSMYLCAGRAATSRGNQPQHFGDGTRLSIL.

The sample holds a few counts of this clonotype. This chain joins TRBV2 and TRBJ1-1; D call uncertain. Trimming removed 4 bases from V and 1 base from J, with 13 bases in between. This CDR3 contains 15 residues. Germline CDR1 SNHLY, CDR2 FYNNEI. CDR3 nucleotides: TGTGCCAGCAGTGGGCGACACGTAGGGAACACTGAAGCTTTCTTT. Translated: CASSGRHVGNTEAFF.

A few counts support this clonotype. CDR3 bases: TGCGCCAGCAGCCAAGATGGATTGGGACTAGCGGGAGTCTACAATGAGCAGTTCTTC. The encoded protein is CASSQDGLGLAGVYNEQFF. The rearrangement uses TRBV4-3 and TRBJ2-1; TRBD2 matches at 14 bases. J gave up 3 bases and V 0 bases, and 7 bases lay outside the gene matches. Germline V gene sequence: CDR1 LGHNA, CDR2 YSLEER. This CDR3 is built from 19 residues.

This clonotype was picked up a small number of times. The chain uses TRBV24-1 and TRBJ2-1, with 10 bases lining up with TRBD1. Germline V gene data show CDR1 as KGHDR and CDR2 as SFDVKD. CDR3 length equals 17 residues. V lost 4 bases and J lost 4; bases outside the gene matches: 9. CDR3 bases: TGTGCCACCAGTGAGCGACCGGGACAGGGGCTTTACAATGAGCAGTTCTTC. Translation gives CATSERPGQGLYNEQFF.

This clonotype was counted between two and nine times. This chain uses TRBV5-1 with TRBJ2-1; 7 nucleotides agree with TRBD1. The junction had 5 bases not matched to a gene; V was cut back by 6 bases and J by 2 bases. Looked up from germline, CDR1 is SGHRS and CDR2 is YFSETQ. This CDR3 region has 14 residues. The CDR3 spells CASTGQATYNEQFF. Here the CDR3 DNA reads TGCGCCAGCACAGGACAGGCTACCTACAATGAGCAGTTCTTC.

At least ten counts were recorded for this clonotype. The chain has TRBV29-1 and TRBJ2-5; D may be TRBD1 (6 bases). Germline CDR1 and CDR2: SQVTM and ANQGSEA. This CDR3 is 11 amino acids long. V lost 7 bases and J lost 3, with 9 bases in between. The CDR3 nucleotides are TGCAGCGGAGGACAGAAAGAGACCCAGTACTTC. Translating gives CSGGQKETQYF. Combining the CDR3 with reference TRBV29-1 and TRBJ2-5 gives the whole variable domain SAVISQKPSRDICQRGTSLTIQCQVDSQVTMMFWYRQQPGQSLTLIATANQGSEATYESGFVIDKFPISRPNLTFSTLTVSNMSPEDSSIYLCSGGQKETQYFGPGTRLLVL.

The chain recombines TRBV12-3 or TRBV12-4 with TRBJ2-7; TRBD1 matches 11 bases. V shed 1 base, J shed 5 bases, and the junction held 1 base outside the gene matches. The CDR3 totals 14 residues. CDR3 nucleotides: TGTGCCAGCAGTTTAGGGACAGGGGGCAACGAGCAGTACTTC. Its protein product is CASSLGTGGNEQYF.

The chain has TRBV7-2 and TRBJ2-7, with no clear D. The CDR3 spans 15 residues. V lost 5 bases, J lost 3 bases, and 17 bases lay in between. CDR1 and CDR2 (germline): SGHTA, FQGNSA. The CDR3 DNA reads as TGTGCCAGCAGCCCACAACCCCTCCTGGGCTACGAGCAGTACTTC. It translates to CASSPQPLLGYEQYF. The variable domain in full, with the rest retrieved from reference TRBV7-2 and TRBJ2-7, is GAGVSQSPSNKVTEKGKDVELRCDPISGHTALYWYRQSLGQGLEFLIYFQGNSAPDKSGLPSDRFSAERTGGSVSTLTIQRTQQEDSAVYLCASSPQPLLGYEQYFGPGTRLTVT.

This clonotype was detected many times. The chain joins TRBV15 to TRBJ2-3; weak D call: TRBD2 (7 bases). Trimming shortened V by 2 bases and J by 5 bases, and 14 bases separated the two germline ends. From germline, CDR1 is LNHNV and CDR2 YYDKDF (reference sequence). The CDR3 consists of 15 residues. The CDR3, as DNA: TGTGCCACCAGCAGAAAGTCCGGGGGGCTAGATACGCAGTATTTT. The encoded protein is CATSRKSGGLDTQYF.

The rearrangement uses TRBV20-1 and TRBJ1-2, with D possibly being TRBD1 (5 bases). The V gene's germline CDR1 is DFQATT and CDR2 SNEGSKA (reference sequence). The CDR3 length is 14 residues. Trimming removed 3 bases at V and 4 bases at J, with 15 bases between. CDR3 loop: CSARGGEEGYGYTF. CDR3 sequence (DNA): TGCAGTGCTAGGGGAGGGGAGGAGGGCTATGGCTACACCTTC.

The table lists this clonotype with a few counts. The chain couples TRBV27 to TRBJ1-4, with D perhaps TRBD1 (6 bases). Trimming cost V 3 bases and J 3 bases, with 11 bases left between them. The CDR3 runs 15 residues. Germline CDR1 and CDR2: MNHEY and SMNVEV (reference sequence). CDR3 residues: CASSLQGHANEKLFF. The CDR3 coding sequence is TGTGCCAGCAGTTTGCAGGGGCATGCTAATGAAAAACTGTTTTTT.

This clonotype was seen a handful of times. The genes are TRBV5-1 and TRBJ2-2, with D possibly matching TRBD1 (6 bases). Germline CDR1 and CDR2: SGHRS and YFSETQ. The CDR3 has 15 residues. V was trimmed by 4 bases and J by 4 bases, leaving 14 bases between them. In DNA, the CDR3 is TGCGCCAGCAGCGGCCGGGACACAACCACCGGGGAGCTGTTTTTT. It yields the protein CASSGRDTTTGELFF. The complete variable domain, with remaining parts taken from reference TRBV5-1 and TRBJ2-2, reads KAGVTQTPRYLIKTRGQQVTLSCSPISGHRSVSWYQQTPGQGLQFLFEYFSETQRNKGNFPGRFSGRQFSNSRSEMNVSTLELGDSALYLCASSGRDTTTGELFFGEGSRLTVL.

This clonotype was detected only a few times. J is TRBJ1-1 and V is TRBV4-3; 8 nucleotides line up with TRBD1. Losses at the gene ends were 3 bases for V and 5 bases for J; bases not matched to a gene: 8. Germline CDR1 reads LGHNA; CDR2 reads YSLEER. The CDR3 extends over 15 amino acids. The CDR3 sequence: CASSQDPGGGTEAFF. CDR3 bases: TGCGCCAGCAGCCAGGACCCAGGGGGCGGAACTGAAGCTTTCTTT.

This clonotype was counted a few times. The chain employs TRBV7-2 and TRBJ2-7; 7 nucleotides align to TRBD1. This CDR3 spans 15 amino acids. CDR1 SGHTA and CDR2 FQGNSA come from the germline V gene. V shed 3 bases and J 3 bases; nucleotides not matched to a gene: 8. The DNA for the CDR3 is TGTGCCAGCAGCTTCGTCCGGGACAGAGACTACGAGCAGTACTTC. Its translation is CASSFVRDRDYEQYF.

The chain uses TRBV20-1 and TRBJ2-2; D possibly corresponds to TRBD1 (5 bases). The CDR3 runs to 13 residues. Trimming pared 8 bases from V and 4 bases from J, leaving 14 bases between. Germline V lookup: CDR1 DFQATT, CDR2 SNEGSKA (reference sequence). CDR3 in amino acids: CSFTDTITGELFF. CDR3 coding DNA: TGCAGTTTCACGGACACTATCACCGGGGAGCTGTTTTTT.

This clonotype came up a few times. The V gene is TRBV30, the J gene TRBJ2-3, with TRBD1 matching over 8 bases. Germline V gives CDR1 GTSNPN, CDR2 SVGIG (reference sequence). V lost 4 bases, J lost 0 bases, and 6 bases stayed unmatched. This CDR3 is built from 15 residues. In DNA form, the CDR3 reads TGTGCCTGGATCGACAGGGGTCGGAGCACAGATACGCAGTATTTT. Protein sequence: CAWIDRGRSTDTQYF.

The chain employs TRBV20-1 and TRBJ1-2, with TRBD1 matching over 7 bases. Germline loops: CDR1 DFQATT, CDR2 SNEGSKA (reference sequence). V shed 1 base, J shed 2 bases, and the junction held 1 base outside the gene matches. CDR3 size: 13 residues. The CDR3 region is CSARVTGNYGYTF. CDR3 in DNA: TGCAGTGCTAGAGTGACAGGGAACTATGGCTACACCTTC.

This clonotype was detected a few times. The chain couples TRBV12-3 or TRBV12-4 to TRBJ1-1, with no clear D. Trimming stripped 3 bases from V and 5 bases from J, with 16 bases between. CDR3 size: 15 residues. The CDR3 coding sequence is TGTGCCAGCAGTTTCCCAATCATCCCGAGGACTGAAGCTTTCTTT. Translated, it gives CASSFPIIPRTEAFF.